The sequence of this T cell receptor beta chain was determined in a study of shared clonotypes between healthy human individuals. Every subset's genomic DNA went evenly onto several immunoSEQ plates. Unsorted PBMC DNA underwent sequencing on ten immunoSEQ deep assay plates. Repertoires were generated with immunoSEQ multiplex PCR, while TCRdb's copy carries only in-frame clones and drops some. The sample consists of around 530,000 clones, around 78% of them appearing once. This clone was counted only a few times. Adult Caucasians living in Nashville, Tennessee made up all of the donors. The sequence was collected from a woman aged 35 to 49 in good health. Some clones in this sample may be carry-over from other donors' samples. Sequenced material: PBMCs.

CDR3 nucleotide sequence: TGTGCCAGCAGCTTGACGCTACCCGGACAGAACTATGGCTACACCTTC. It codes for CASSLTLPGQNYGYTF. The rearrangement uses TRBV5-5 and TRBJ1-2; tentative D call: TRBD1 (6 bases). V lost 1 base, J lost 2 bases, and 15 bases lay in between. The CDR3 is 16 amino acids. Germline CDR1 reads SGHKS; CDR2 reads YYEKEE (reference sequence).